The 12 T cell receptor beta chains in this list originate from one sample, sequenced in a study of T cells after yellow fever vaccination. TCRdb re-called the 5' RACE reads with MiXCR, one entry per CDR3 protein. The table has approximately 510,000 distinct CDR3 sequences, 21% seen once. The sequencing here drew on PBMCs, taken roughly 23 days after the first yellow fever vaccination. The receptors come from a man between 18 and 29 years old who received the YFV17D yellow fever vaccine.

The V and J genes are TRBV20-1 and TRBJ1-6; possible D gene TRBD1, 5 bases. The germline CDR1 and CDR2 sequences are DFQATT and SNEGSKA (reference sequence). V was clipped by 5 bases and J by 7 bases, with 15 bases between them. The CDR3 totals 14 residues. DNA of the CDR3: TGCAGTGCTCCACTGGGGGTCGGCAATTCACCCCTCCACTTT. This sequence encodes CSAPLGVGNSPLHF.

This clonotype was observed a handful of times. The rearrangement links TRBV5-1 to TRBJ2-3; the match to TRBD2 covers 10 bases. The CDR3 totals 17 residues. V lost 7 bases and J lost 5; bases outside the gene matches: 16. Germline CDR1 and CDR2: SGHRS and YFSETQ. CDR3 residues: CASGVGPERGGLDTQYF. CDR3 DNA sequence: TGCGCCAGCGGCGTCGGACCGGAGCGGGGGGGCTTAGATACGCAGTATTTT.

The chain recombines TRBV7-9 with TRBJ2-7; 8 bases agree with TRBD1. Germline trimming cut 3 bases from V and 3 bases from J; bases unmatched to any gene: 4. Germline loops: CDR1 SEHNR, CDR2 FQNEAQ (reference sequence). CDR3 size: 14 residues. The CDR3 region has the DNA TGTGCCAGCAGCTTCGGACAGGGTATCTACGAGCAGTACTTC. This translates into CASSFGQGIYEQYF. Supplemented by reference TRBV7-9 and TRBJ2-7, the full variable domain reads DTGVSQNPRHKITKRGQNVTFRCDPISEHNRLYWYRQTLGQGPEFLTYFQNEAQLEKSRLLSDRFSAERPKGSFSTLEIQRTEQGDSAMYLCASSFGQGIYEQYFGPGTRLTVT.

The gene calls are TRBV7-8 and TRBJ2-7; D is perhaps TRBD2 (6 bases). In germline, CDR1 is SGHVS, CDR2 FQNEAQ. This CDR3 has 14 residues. Deletions cut 5 bases from V and 0 bases from J, with 11 bases between. CDR3 nucleotide sequence: TGTGCCAGCAGCCCCCGGGGGTACTCCTACGAGCAGTACGTC. Translation: CASSPRGYSYEQYV.

The chain has TRBV12-3 or TRBV12-4 and TRBJ1-1; D call uncertain. The CDR3 extends over 17 amino acids. V lost 2 bases, J lost 2 bases, and 18 bases lay in between. DNA for the CDR3: TGTGCCAGCAGTTTAAATGGGCGGGGTTTAGGCAACACTGAAGCTTTCTTT. It encodes CASSLNGRGLGNTEAFF.

A few counts support this clonotype. CDR3 protein: CATSDLAGKATDTQYF. Here the CDR3 DNA reads TGTGCCACCAGTGATTTGGCGGGAAAGGCAACAGATACGCAGTATTTT. The chain carries TRBV24-1 and TRBJ2-3; tentatively, D is TRBD2 (6 bases). The CDR3 contains 16 residues. Deletions cut 0 bases from V and 3 bases from J, with 12 bases between. Germline CDR1 is KGHDR and CDR2 is SFDVKD.

This clonotype came up a few times. This chain links TRBV19 with TRBJ2-2; no clear D gene. Germline V lookup: CDR1 LNHDA, CDR2 SQIVND (reference sequence). V was shortened by 1 base and J by 1 base, with 7 bases between the two germline ends. This CDR3 has 15 residues. The CDR3 coding sequence is TGTGCCAGTAGTATAGGGACGGGGAACACCGGGGAGCTGTTTTTT. This translates into CASSIGTGNTGELFF. Drawing the rest from reference TRBV19 and TRBJ2-2, the complete variable domain is DGGITQSPKYLFRKEGQNVTLSCEQNLNHDAMYWYRQDPGQGLRLIYYSQIVNDFQKGDIAEGYSVSREKKESFPLTVTSAQKNPTAFYLCASSIGTGNTGELFFGEGSRLTVL.

This clonotype was observed a handful of times. The rearrangement joins TRBV5-4 to TRBJ1-5; a possible D gene is TRBD1 (6 bases). Trimming cost V 0 bases and J 7 bases, with 17 bases left between them. Germline loops: CDR1 SGHNT, CDR2 YYREEE (reference sequence). The CDR3 has 16 residues. The CDR3 DNA is TGTGCCAGCAGCTTGGGCCCGGGGGGCGTTGGGCAGCCCCAGCATTTT. Protein: CASSLGPGGVGQPQHF.

The rearrangement joins TRBV5-1 to TRBJ2-7, with D possibly matching TRBD1 (5 bases). CDR3 length: 15 residues. The V end lost 4 bases, the J end lost 6 bases, and 20 bases lay between the germline ends. CDR1 and CDR2 (germline): SGHRS, YFSETQ. The chain's CDR3 is CASSPRQGKWSEQYF. The CDR3 DNA follows: TGCGCCAGCAGCCCCAGGCAGGGTAAGTGGAGCGAGCAGTACTTC.

For the CDR3, the DNA is TGTGCCAGCAACATACAGGGAGGCGGGCTGTTTTTT. This translates into CASNIQGGGLFF. This sequence joins TRBV12-3 or TRBV12-4 and TRBJ1-4; D is possibly TRBD1 (6 bases). This CDR3 has 12 amino acids. With 7 bases removed from V and 14 bases from J, the gap between germline ends came to 17 bases.

The chain carries TRBV15 and TRBJ2-7, with no clear D. Between the trimmed V and J ends, which lost 0 bases and 0 bases, there was a span of 9 bases. CDR3 length: 15 amino acids. The V gene's germline CDR1 is LNHNV and CDR2 YYDKDF (reference sequence). DNA for the CDR3: TGTGCCACCAGCAGAGATCCGGCGAGCTCCTACGAGCAGTACTTC. Its protein product is CATSRDPASSYEQYF.

V gene TRBV6-1 combines with J gene TRBJ2-2; D gene uncertain. Deletions cut 7 bases from V and 2 bases from J, with 14 bases between. This CDR3 is built from 15 residues. Germline V CDR1 and CDR2: MNHNS, SASEGT. The chain's CDR3 is CASMVVRANTGELFF. For the CDR3, the DNA is TGTGCCAGCATGGTTGTCCGAGCTAACACCGGGGAGCTGTTTTTT.